This T cell receptor beta chain derives from a study of shared clonotypes between healthy human individuals (TCRdb year 2020). Background for the entire study: The cohort comprised a couple of women and a few men aged 18 to 49 years. Per donor, three plates each were used for CD4 naive and CD4 memory, two for CD8 naive, and one for CD8 memory. To estimate repertoire size and how much clonotypes are shared between individuals, the study performed deep sequencing of blood TCR repertoires from about five healthy adults. To increase sequencing depth and limit assay-specific biases, different laboratories used diverse techniques to prepare libraries and sequence TCR repertoires. Between about 0.9 and 9 billion PBMCs per donor were obtained by leukapheresis.

The paper's findings and limits, for the study overall: Sharing across several donors was observed for around 5% of naive CD4, under 4% of naive CD8, 2% to 2.5% of memory CD4, and around 0.4% of memory CD8 clonotypes. The genetic and exposure-history diversity represented was limited by the small number of donors. Only blood was sampled, and tissue TCR repertoires likely differ from those in blood. Higher generation probabilities were observed for clonotypes shared by all four sorted-subset donors than for non-shared clonotypes. Even with the large sequencing depth, rarefaction of the sorted-subset datasets indicated that sequencing was incomplete. Pairwise subsampling led to the expectation that sequencing depth would affect the degree of clonotype sharing among donors. Larger estimated clonotype richness was generally found for naive subsets than for memory subsets.

CD8 naive samples were CD45RO-negative cells positively selected for CCR7, giving a CD45RA+CCR7+ population that excluded TemRA cells. Healthy HIV-negative adults with no recently reported acute infections or vaccinations were included as donors. Only Caucasian adults living in Nashville, Tennessee, USA were represented among the donors. Blood was collected by leukapheresis, and PBMCs were isolated by Ficoll-Histopaque density gradient centrifugation and then cryopreserved in liquid nitrogen vapor phase. Analytical flow cytometry was used to check the purity and quantity of every magnetically sorted T cell population. From each sorted fraction, genomic DNA was isolated and quantified by UV absorbance on a Nanodrop 2000c. Remarks on this clone: Its antigen is currently not known. No base-level quality is on record; no much larger clone is a single base apart. Other DNA sequences from this sample encode an identical CDR3 as well.

TCR CDR3 regions were amplified from genomic DNA by multiplex PCR using the deep immunoSEQ assay. Extracted genomic DNA from each cell subset was distributed evenly across all wells of several immunoSEQ 96-well plates, and each plate was treated as a replicate. For sorted subsets, about 200 ng genomic DNA, equal to 30,000 to 35,000 T cell genomes, was loaded into each replicate PCR. Purified libraries were measured with a Qubit 3.0 fluorometer, size-checked on a Bioanalyzer 2100, and measured again with the KAPA Library Quantification kit. Every immunoSEQ 96-well plate was sequenced on a separate single-read 150-cycle Illumina NextSeq 550 flow cell. Processing in the source paper ran as follows. Because the immunoSEQ output included only junctional sequences and no quality scores, the filtering could not be the same as the filtering used for full-length reads. To assign V/J genes and CDR3, sequences were annotated against IMGT germline references using PyIR, a Python wrapper for IgBLAST v1.9. Reads with weak V/J assignments (E-value above 1e-6), missing CDR3, stop codons, out-of-frame junctions, or ambiguous translated residues were removed. A V3J clonotype was defined by an identical inferred V gene, J gene, and CDR3 amino acid sequence. Percentage overlap between repertoires was computed as shared unique clonotypes divided by the size of the smaller repertoire. RTK rarefaction, the Chao1 estimator, and Recon v2.1 estimates of unobserved clonotypes were used to assess repertoire richness. OLGA was used to compute generation probabilities for all TCRbeta clonotypes that the gDNA method yielded from several donors. The source is immuneACCESS, and TCRdb retained only in-frame sequences with V and J called. Part of the clones is not carried over; for the studies checked, unresolved V genes explain less than half of this, and the remainder is unexplained. Clonal size and the V and J genes are those of that table, whereas D and trimming came from the DNA. This sample is represented by around 2,000,000 clones; 85% to 95% of them were singletons. More than 0.9% of the sample is taken by the ten largest.

Trimming takes 1 base from V and 2 bases from J, and the germline ends sit 9 bases apart. The CDR1 and CDR2 encoded by the germline V gene (reference sequence) are SEHNR and FQNEAQ. The CDR3 covers 14 residues, taking in both the cysteine and the phenylalanine. Of all the DNA, just the CDR3 is kept, 42 bases in frame from base 1. The chain is encoded by TRBV7-9 joined to TRBJ2-7; the D segment cannot be called with confidence. Source material: naive CD8+ T cells sorted from blood. The sample's cell subset or site label, in plain terms: CD45RA+CCR7+. The receptor was derived from a man aged 18-30 years in good health. The CDR3 protein: CASSLVGSPYEQYF. The DNA reads as follows: TGTGCCAGCAGCTTAGTGGGGTCGCCCTACGAGCAGTACTTC.